Listed below are T cell receptor beta chains from one sample, sequenced in a study of cytomegalovirus exposure and HLA in healthy donors. Sequencing was performed with immunoSEQ multiplex PCR; in TCRdb, only in-frame clones are kept and a portion is missing. Among approximately 180,000 clones listed, approximately 70% were seen once. Sequencing input: PBMCs. These receptors were obtained from a woman aged 25 to 39 in good health and CMV-seronegative. CDR3s include the opening cysteine and the closing phenylalanine or tryptophan. D genes are given only for firm matches. Not all rows give a size; the values are once, few, many and, for expanded clones, a class.

abundance: once; d_gene: TRBD1; j_gene: TRBJ1-2; v_gene: TRBV7-9; CDR3nt: TGTGCCAGCAGCCTGGACAGGGTATGGGGTGGCTACACCTTC; CDR3aa: CASSLDRVWGGYTF
abundance: -; d_gene: TRBD2; j_gene: TRBJ2-2; v_gene: TRBV5-1; CDR3nt: TGCGCCAGCAGCTTGGCTCGGCTAGCGGATGGGAGCACCGGGGAGCTGTTTTTT; CDR3aa: CASSLARLADGSTGELFF
abundance: -; d_gene: TRBD2; j_gene: TRBJ2-1; v_gene: TRBV6-4; CDR3nt: TGTGCCAGCAGTCCTCTAGCGGGGAGCTACAATGAGCAGTTCTTC; CDR3aa: CASSPLAGSYNEQFF
abundance: once; d_gene: -; j_gene: TRBJ2-7; v_gene: TRBV5-1; CDR3nt: TGCGCCAGCAGCTTGACGCGTCACTCCACCTACGAGCAGTACTTC; CDR3aa: CASSLTRHSTYEQYF
abundance: once; d_gene: -; j_gene: TRBJ1-3; v_gene: TRBV19; CDR3nt: TGTGCCAGCAGTGTCGTCGGGGGTTACGGAAACACCATATATTTT; CDR3aa: CASSVVGGYGNTIYF
abundance: -; d_gene: -; j_gene: TRBJ1-5; v_gene: TRBV6-5; CDR3nt: TGTGCCAGCAGTAAATCAGGGAATCAGCCCCAGCATTTT; CDR3aa: CASSKSGNQPQHF
abundance: -; d_gene: -; j_gene: TRBJ2-7; v_gene: TRBV7-2; CDR3nt: TGTGCCAGCAGCTCTCTCGGGGGAGAAGACGACTCCTACGAGCAGTACTTC; CDR3aa: CASSSLGGEDDSYEQYF
abundance: -; d_gene: -; j_gene: TRBJ2-7; v_gene: TRBV21-1; CDR3nt: TGTGCCAGCAGCAAAGAGGGGACTAGCGACAGACTCCCGCGTCTCTACGAGCAGTACTTC; CDR3aa: CASSKEGTSDRLPRLYEQYF
abundance: -; d_gene: TRBD1; j_gene: TRBJ1-2; v_gene: TRBV6-5; CDR3nt: TGTGCCAGCAGTTCGACACGGACAGGGGGGAAGGGTGGCTACACCTTC; CDR3aa: CASSSTRTGGKGGYTF
abundance: few; d_gene: TRBD1; j_gene: TRBJ2-7; v_gene: TRBV19; CDR3nt: TGTGCCAGTGTGGGGACAGAGAAGTACGAGCAGTACTTC; CDR3aa: CASVGTEKYEQYF
abundance: -; d_gene: -; j_gene: TRBJ2-2; v_gene: TRBV11-2; CDR3nt: TGTGCCAGCAGCTTTAGGGACTCCAACACCGGGGAGCTGTTTTTT; CDR3aa: CASSFRDSNTGELFF
abundance: -; d_gene: -; j_gene: TRBJ2-7; v_gene: TRBV4-1; CDR3nt: TGCGCCAGCAGCTCCTTTGGCGGATCAGTTTACGAGCAGTACTTC; CDR3aa: CASSSFGGSVYEQYF
abundance: -; d_gene: TRBD2; j_gene: TRBJ2-2; v_gene: TRBV7-3; CDR3nt: TGTGCCAGCAGCTTATTCCCTCCTAGCGGGGTCGCGAACACCGGGGAGCTGTTTTTT; CDR3aa: CASSLFPPSGVANTGELFF
abundance: once; d_gene: -; j_gene: TRBJ1-5; v_gene: TRBV5-8; CDR3nt: TGTGCCAGCGGAATCGGGAATTTGGGCAATCAGCCCCAGCATTTT; CDR3aa: CASGIGNLGNQPQHF
abundance: -; d_gene: -; j_gene: TRBJ2-7; v_gene: TRBV5-6; CDR3nt: TGTGCCAGCAGCTTGGTCCTACTTAGCTCCTACGAGCAGTACTTC; CDR3aa: CASSLVLLSSYEQYF
abundance: -; d_gene: -; j_gene: TRBJ2-2; v_gene: TRBV11-2; CDR3nt: TGTGCCAGCAGCTTACCGAGGGACACCGGGGAGCTGTTTTTT; CDR3aa: CASSLPRDTGELFF
abundance: -; d_gene: TRBD1; j_gene: TRBJ1-2; v_gene: TRBV19; CDR3nt: TGTGCCAGTAGAACGACAGGGACCTATGGCTACACCTTC; CDR3aa: CASRTTGTYGYTF
abundance: -; d_gene: TRBD1; j_gene: TRBJ2-6; v_gene: TRBV19; CDR3nt: TGTGCCAGTGGGGACAGGGGCTCTGGGGCCAACGTCCTGACTTTC; CDR3aa: CASGDRGSGANVLTF
abundance: -; d_gene: TRBD1; j_gene: TRBJ1-2; v_gene: TRBV11-2; CDR3nt: TGTGCCAGCAGCCCCTTAAGGGACAGGGAAGATGGCTACACCTTC; CDR3aa: CASSPLRDREDGYTF
abundance: -; d_gene: -; j_gene: TRBJ2-7; v_gene: TRBV10-3; CDR3nt: TGTGCCATCAGTGAGTCGACTTGGTACGAGCAGTACTTC; CDR3aa: CAISESTWYEQYF